The 25 T cell receptor beta chains in this list originate from one sample, sequenced in a study of regulatory T cells in long-lasting Graves disease. Time point reported: newly diagnosed GD, antithyroid drugs for less than 3 months. PBMC RNA served as the TCR library source. iRepertoire HTBI primers and Arm-PCR of CDR3 regions built TCR beta libraries. One entry per CDR3 protein results from TCRdb running MiXCR on the multiplex PCR reads. The sample includes about 610,000 distinct CDR3 sequences, roughly 15% seen only once; the top ten take about 12%. The same data also went into a second study, on T cells in Graves' hyperthyroidism and ophthalmopathy.

Sequences were derived from peripheral blood mononuclear cells (PBMCs), sampled at new diagnosis, from a patient treated with antithyroid drugs. These receptors originate from a man aged 18 to 29 with Graves disease.

This sequence joins TRBV9 and TRBJ1-1; D perhaps matches TRBD1 (6 bases). This CDR3 region has 15 residues. The germline V gene encodes CDR1 SGDLS and CDR2 YYNGEE. The V end lost 0 bases, the J end lost 3 bases, and 12 bases lay between the germline ends. Here the CDR3 DNA reads TGTGCCAGCAGCGTAGCCCCAGAGGGGGACACTGAAGCTTTCTTT. This translates into CASSVAPEGDTEAFF.

V gene TRBV10-2 combines with J gene TRBJ2-2; D gene ambiguous. Germline assignment: CDR1 WSHSY and CDR2 SAAADI. CDR3 size: 13 residues. Deletions cut 7 bases from V and 3 bases from J, with 9 bases between. CDR3 sequence reads: CASTPSYTGELFF. In nucleotides, the CDR3 is TGCGCCAGCACTCCGAGTTACACCGGGGAGCTGTTTTTT.

The chain combines TRBV6-1 with TRBJ1-1, with D possibly matching TRBD1 (5 bases). Trimming took off 10 bases at V and 5 bases at J, with 17 bases between the two ends. CDR1 and CDR2 from the germline V gene are MNHNS and SASEGT. The length of the CDR3 is 13 residues. This CDR3 is CATRVGEVTEAFF. The CDR3 coding sequence is TGTGCCACCAGAGTGGGGGAGGTGACTGAAGCTTTCTTT.

This clonotype was seen ten or more times. The chain employs TRBV11-2 and TRBJ1-1; a possible D gene is TRBD1 (5 bases). Germline loops: CDR1 SGHAT, CDR2 FQNNGV. V was clipped by 4 bases and J by 8 bases, with 11 bases between them. The CDR3 sequence is 12 residues long. CDR3 sequence (DNA): TGTGCCAGCAGCTCGACAGTTTTAGAAGCTTTCTTT. Translating it yields CASSSTVLEAFF.

This clonotype was detected ten times or more. This chain joins TRBV7-2 and TRBJ2-3; maybe TRBD2 (6 bases). V lost 5 bases to trimming and J lost 4 bases, with 19 bases between them. This CDR3 contains 16 residues. Germline V lookup: CDR1 SGHTA, CDR2 FQGNSA. The DNA of the CDR3 is TGTGCCAGCAGCCTGAGGTGGGACTTCAGAGCAGATACGCAGTATTTT. Protein: CASSLRWDFRADTQYF.

The chain carries TRBV20-1 and TRBJ2-5; no firm D call. Trimming removed 5 bases from V and 6 bases from J, with 10 bases in between. Germline CDR1 reads DFQATT; CDR2 reads SNEGSKA (reference sequence). The CDR3 has 11 residues. CDR3 residues: CSAPDEKTQYF. DNA for the CDR3: TGCAGTGCTCCCGACGAGAAGACCCAGTACTTC.

In its sample, this clonotype was seen many times. The genes are TRBV18 and TRBJ2-7, with TRBD2 matching 7 bases. J lost 6 bases, V lost 3 bases, and 14 bases had no gene match. The CDR3 is 16 residues long. CDR1 and CDR2 (germline): KGHSH, LQKENI. Here the CDR3 reads CASSPQTPGGRSEQYF. Written as DNA, the CDR3 is TGTGCCAGCTCACCCCAGACCCCGGGGGGAAGATCCGAGCAGTACTTC.

This clonotype came up many times. The CDR3 region has the DNA TGTGCCAGCAGCCACGATGAAGGGCACTCCTACAATGAGCAGTTCTTC. As protein: CASSHDEGHSYNEQFF. The chain combines TRBV7-9 with TRBJ2-1; D not resolved. Trimming cost V 5 bases and J 0 bases, with 14 bases left between them. Germline loops: CDR1 SEHNR, CDR2 FQNEAQ (reference sequence). This CDR3 has 16 amino acids.

This clonotype has a single count. J is TRBJ2-7 and V is TRBV10-3; D is unclear. CDR3 length: 12 residues. Germline-derived CDR1 and CDR2 are ENHRY and SYGVKD. V gave up 8 bases and J gave up 3 bases, with 11 bases separating them. Written as DNA, the CDR3 is TGTGCCATCGGGCCCGGAGTCTACGAGCAGTACTTC. The encoded protein is CAIGPGVYEQYF.

V is TRBV5-4 and J is TRBJ2-2; the D gene is possibly TRBD1 (6 bases). Between the trimmed V and J ends, which lost 0 bases and 3 bases, there was a span of 12 bases. The V gene's germline CDR1 is SGHNT and CDR2 YYREEE (reference sequence). The CDR3 loop spans 16 amino acids. CDR3 sequence (DNA): TGTGCCAGCAGCTTGGCCAGGGGCAGCGACACCGGGGAGCTGTTTTTT. Amino acid sequence: CASSLARGSDTGELFF.

This clonotype was detected a few times. The rearrangement uses TRBV5-1 and TRBJ2-2; no clear D. Trimming took 0 bases from V and 7 from J, leaving 7 bases between them. This CDR3 spans 13 amino acids. Germline CDR1 and CDR2: SGHRS and YFSETQ. The CDR3 protein is CASSLDPDGELFF. Written as DNA, the CDR3 is TGCGCCAGCAGCTTGGATCCGGACGGGGAGCTGTTTTTT. Together with reference TRBV5-1 and TRBJ2-2, the CDR3 gives the full variable domain: KAGVTQTPRYLIKTRGQQVTLSCSPISGHRSVSWYQQTPGQGLQFLFEYFSETQRNKGNFPGRFSGRQFSNSRSEMNVSTLELGDSALYLCASSLDPDGELFFGEGSRLTVL.

V is TRBV4-1 and J is TRBJ2-7; D is possibly TRBD1 (5 bases). There are 14 residues in the CDR3. V was shortened by 4 bases and J by 0 bases, with 10 bases between the two germline ends. Germline CDR1 is MGHRA and CDR2 is YSYEKL. This chain's CDR3 is CASSPDMYSYEQYF. The CDR3 bases are TGCGCCAGCAGCCCGGACATGTACTCCTACGAGCAGTACTTC.

This clonotype has at least ten counts. The chain has TRBV30 and TRBJ2-7; 13 bases match TRBD2. This CDR3 contains 16 residues. Germline CDR1 GTSNPN, CDR2 SVGIG (reference sequence). V gave up 2 bases and J gave up 2 bases; unmatched junction bases: 6. CDR3 nucleotide sequence: TGTGCCTGGAGTTCCGGGACTAGCGGGATCACCTACGAGCAGTACTTC. Amino acid sequence: CAWSSGTSGITYEQYF.

This clonotype was seen many times. CDR3 sequence: CASSLGGGGYNEQFF. CDR3 bases: TGTGCCAGCAGTTTAGGAGGGGGCGGCTACAATGAGCAGTTCTTC. The J gene is TRBJ2-1, the V gene TRBV28, with D perhaps matching TRBD1 (7 bases). The CDR3 covers 15 residues. CDR1 MDHEN and CDR2 SYDVKM come from the germline V gene. The V gene lost 2 bases and the J gene lost 3 bases, with 11 bases spanning the gap.

This clonotype was counted many times. The chain combines TRBV7-8 with TRBJ1-5, with TRBD1 identical over 7 bases. The CDR3 is made up of 15 amino acids. After removal of 5 bases from V and 7 bases from J, the junction contained 11 bases not matched to a gene. The germline V gene encodes CDR1 SGHVS and CDR2 FQNEAQ. CDR3 in amino acids: CASSPSEGAGQPQHF. CDR3 nucleotide sequence: TGTGCCAGCAGCCCATCGGAGGGGGCGGGGCAGCCCCAGCATTTT.

This clonotype occurred a few times. The chain joins TRBV24-1 to TRBJ2-5; the D is unclear. This CDR3 has 14 residues. Trimming stripped 2 bases from V and 1 base from J, with 7 bases between. From germline, CDR1 is KGHDR and CDR2 SFDVKD. The CDR3 spells CATSDSSRQETQYF. For the CDR3, the DNA is TGTGCCACCAGTGATTCCTCGCGCCAAGAGACCCAGTACTTC.

The chain recombines TRBV5-6 with TRBJ1-2; D possibly corresponds to TRBD1 (6 bases). Germline V CDR1 and CDR2: SGHDT, YYEEEE. Trimming cost V 2 bases and J 6 bases, with 11 bases left between them. The CDR3 has 13 residues. CDR3 sequence (DNA): TGTGCCAGCAGCTTATCCTACAGGGATGGCTACACCTTC. Translating gives CASSLSYRDGYTF. Full variable domain (missing parts from reference TRBV5-6 and TRBJ1-2): DAGVTQSPTHLIKTRGQQVTLRCSPKSGHDTVSWYQQALGQGPQFIFQYYEEEERQRGNFPDRFSGHQFPNYSSELNVNALLLGDSALYLCASSLSYRDGYTFGSGTRLTVV.

CDR3 sequence: CASSFEGGPYNSPLHF. CDR3 nucleotide sequence: TGTGCCAGCAGCTTTGAAGGGGGTCCCTATAATTCACCCCTCCACTTT. The chain recombines TRBV11-2 with TRBJ1-6; weak D call: TRBD1 (6 bases). CDR3 size: 16 residues. Trimming removed 3 bases at V and 2 bases at J, with 11 bases between. CDR1 and CDR2 (germline): SGHAT, FQNNGV. Supplemented by reference TRBV11-2 and TRBJ1-6, the full variable domain reads EAGVAQSPRYKIIEKRQSVAFWCNPISGHATLYWYQQILGQGPKLLIQFQNNGVVDDSQLPKDRFSAERLKGVDSTLKIQPAKLEDSAVYLCASSFEGGPYNSPLHFGNGTRLTVT.

This clonotype was detected many times. V is TRBV27 and J is TRBJ1-5; 7 bases are a match to TRBD1. V gave up 6 bases and J gave up 7 bases; unmatched junction bases: 12. The CDR3 extends over 15 amino acids. Germline CDR1 reads MNHEY; CDR2 reads SMNVEV (reference sequence). The CDR3 sequence: CASSLGQVAGQPQHF. CDR3 nucleotides: TGTGCCAGCAGCCTCGGACAGGTCGCGGGGCAGCCCCAGCATTTT.

This chain connects TRBV5-1 to TRBJ2-5; TRBD2 is a possible D gene (6 bases). Germline lookup yields CDR1 SGHRS and CDR2 YFSETQ. The CDR3 is 16 amino acids. V was cut by 0 bases and J by 3 bases, with 15 bases left in between. The DNA of the CDR3 is TGCGCCAGCAGCTTGGAGGGACTCACCTTAAAAGAGACCCAGTACTTC. Protein: CASSLEGLTLKETQYF.

The gene calls are TRBV20-1 and TRBJ2-1, with D possibly matching TRBD2 (5 bases). Germline CDR1 DFQATT, CDR2 SNEGSKA (reference sequence). The CDR3 has 13 amino acids. Trimming cost V 5 bases and J 2 bases, with 10 bases left between them. DNA of the CDR3: TGCAGTGCTGCCGGGGAAACCTACAATGAGCAGTTCTTC. Translation gives CSAAGETYNEQFF.

This clonotype came up many times. V usage is TRBV29-1 and J usage is TRBJ2-5, with a tentative D call TRBD1 (6 bases). The CDR3 is 13 amino acids. The V end lost 2 bases, the J end lost 5 bases, and 12 bases lay between the germline ends. CDR1 is SQVTM, CDR2 ANQGSEA, per germline. This chain's CDR3 is CSVEQGTGETQYF. CDR3 DNA sequence: TGCAGCGTTGAACAGGGAACAGGGGAGACCCAGTACTTC.

On this clonotype: A read error is possible here, since a much larger clone lies one base away. Lacking the conserved final phenylalanine or tryptophan, this CDR3 likely reflects a read error. The gene calls are TRBV28 and TRBJ2-1; D is uncertain. There are 15 residues in the CDR3. CDR1 and CDR2 (germline): MDHEN, SYDVKM. V was trimmed by 6 bases and J by 7 bases, leaving 19 bases between them. The CDR3: CASSPGSRPQNEQFL. The CDR3 bases are TGTGCCAGCAGCCCTGGTTCTCGCCCCCAAAATGAGCAGTTCCTC.

This clonotype was detected many times. This sequence joins TRBV6-5 and TRBJ2-1; a weak D match, TRBD2 (5 bases). There are 15 residues in the CDR3. Between the trimmed V and J ends, which lost 4 bases and 6 bases, there was a span of 16 bases. Per germline, CDR1 MNHEY and CDR2 SVGAGI. The DNA for the CDR3 is TGTGCCAGCAGTTCCAACGGGGAACCAGTCAATGAGCAGTTCTTC. It yields the protein CASSSNGEPVNEQFF.

The V gene is TRBV5-6, the J gene TRBJ2-7; 9 nucleotides align to TRBD2. The germline gives CDR1 SGHDT, CDR2 YYEEEE. V lost 4 bases to trimming and J lost 5 bases; unmatched junction nucleotides: 7. The CDR3 has 14 amino acids. The CDR3 spells CASSGSGSRNEQYF. Written as DNA, the CDR3 is TGTGCCAGCAGCGGTAGCGGGAGTCGGAACGAGCAGTACTTC.